Listed here are 8 T cell receptor beta chains from one sample, sequenced in a study of OX40 agonist ivuxolimab in advanced cancers. Library creation used the immunoSEQ multiplex PCR assay. This immuneACCESS table, as held by TCRdb, lists in-frame sequences with V and J called but not all clones. Of the missing ones, under half trace to an unresolved V gene in checked studies; the others have no known cause. The sample includes roughly 80,000 clones, with approximately 85% observed a single time. The ten largest clones add up to roughly 0.7% of the sample. Source: CD4+ or CD8+ T cells sorted from blood, taken in a trial of the OX40 agonist ivuxolimab. These receptors were collected from an adult with an advanced solid tumor such as melanoma, head and neck, liver or kidney cancer.

The chain recombines TRBV6-5 with TRBJ2-7, with D uncertain. Trimming stripped 5 bases from V and 4 bases from J, with 9 bases between. The CDR3 extends over 12 amino acids. Germline values: CDR1 MNHEY, CDR2 SVGAGI. The CDR3 sequence is CASSPGNYEQYF. The CDR3 nucleotides are TGTGCCAGCAGTCCGGGCAATTACGAGCAGTACTTC.

A single count supports this clone. The V gene is TRBV7-2, the J gene TRBJ1-2, with 8 bases aligning to TRBD1. The CDR3 spans 16 residues. Germline V gene sequence: CDR1 SGHTA, CDR2 FQGNSA. V lost 5 bases and J lost 5; bases outside the gene matches: 13. The CDR3 DNA follows: TGTGCCAGCAGCCTACGCCCACCGGGACAGGCGTATGGCTACACCTTC. This codes for CASSLRPPGQAYGYTF.

The V and J genes are TRBV7-9 and TRBJ2-3; 9 nucleotides agree with TRBD1. The trim removed 5 bases at V and 2 bases at J, leaving 8 bases unmatched. CDR1 is SEHNR and CDR2 is FQNEAQ in the germline V gene (reference sequence). This CDR3 is 16 amino acids long. CDR3 sequence (DNA): TGTGCCAGCAGCCTGTGGACAGGGGCGTCCACAGATACGCAGTATTTT. This sequence encodes CASSLWTGASTDTQYF.

The chain couples TRBV9 to TRBJ1-5; no firm D call. The V and J ends lost 6 bases and 0 bases respectively, with 4 bases between them. This CDR3 has 12 amino acids. Germline lookup yields CDR1 SGDLS and CDR2 YYNGEE. The CDR3 region is CASKVSNQPQHF. The CDR3 bases are TGTGCCAGCAAGGTTAGCAATCAGCCCCAGCATTTT.

J is TRBJ2-1 and V is TRBV7-3, with TRBD2 identical over 9 bases. Germline CDR1 reads SGHTA; CDR2 reads FQGTGA. V trimming: 0 bases; J trimming: 6 bases; junction bases outside the gene matches: 6. The CDR3 runs 16 residues. CDR3 in amino acids: CASSLTGASGANEQFF. In DNA form, the CDR3 reads TGTGCCAGCAGCTTAACAGGGGCTAGCGGGGCCAATGAGCAGTTCTTC.

This clone was picked up one time. This chain uses TRBV19 with TRBJ1-4, with D possibly being TRBD1 (5 bases). In germline, CDR1 is LNHDA, CDR2 SQIVND (reference sequence). This CDR3 is built from 14 residues. V was cut by 5 bases and J by 5 bases, with 12 bases left in between. In DNA, the CDR3 is TGTGCCAGTAGTTTTGACAGTGCCAATGAAAAACTGTTTTTT. Amino acids: CASSFDSANEKLFF.

The chain employs TRBV5-5 and TRBJ1-4; 11 bases match TRBD1. Germline lookup yields CDR1 SGHKS and CDR2 YYEKEE (reference sequence). V lost 6 bases to trimming and J lost 7 bases; unmatched junction nucleotides: 8. CDR3 size: 15 residues. The CDR3 is CASTPSGTGGEKLFF. Written as DNA, the CDR3 is TGTGCCAGCACCCCGAGTGGGACAGGGGGTGAAAAACTGTTTTTT.

The gene calls are TRBV7-2 and TRBJ2-7; D might be TRBD2 (6 bases). CDR1 SGHTA and CDR2 FQGNSA come from the germline V gene. The CDR3 extends over 14 amino acids. V was clipped by 6 bases and J by 2 bases, with 14 bases between them. As DNA, the CDR3 is TGTGCCAGCAGACTGACTCCGGGGGCCTACGAGCAGTACTTC. It specifies CASRLTPGAYEQYF.